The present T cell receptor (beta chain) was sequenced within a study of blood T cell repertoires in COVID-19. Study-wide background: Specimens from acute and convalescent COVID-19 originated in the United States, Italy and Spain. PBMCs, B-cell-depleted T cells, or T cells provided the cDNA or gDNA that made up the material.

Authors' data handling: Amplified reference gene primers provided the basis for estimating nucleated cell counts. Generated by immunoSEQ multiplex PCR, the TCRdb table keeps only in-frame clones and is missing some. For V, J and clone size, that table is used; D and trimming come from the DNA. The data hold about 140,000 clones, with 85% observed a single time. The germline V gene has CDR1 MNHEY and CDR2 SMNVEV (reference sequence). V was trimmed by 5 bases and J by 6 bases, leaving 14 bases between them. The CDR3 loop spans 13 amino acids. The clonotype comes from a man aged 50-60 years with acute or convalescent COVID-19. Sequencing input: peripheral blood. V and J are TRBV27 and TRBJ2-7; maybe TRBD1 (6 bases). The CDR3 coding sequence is TGTGCCAGCAGTCTAGGGTGGGGGCTCGAGCAGTACTTC. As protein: CASSLGWGLEQYF.